These 9 T cell receptor beta chains were all obtained from the same sample, sequenced in a study of beta chain features in type 1 diabetes. Expressed TCRB transcripts got sequenced, as all isolated RNA was reverse transcribed. Here immunoSEQ multiplex PCR was the method, and the copy in TCRdb shows in-frame clones only, minus some. The sample lists approximately 250,000 clones, over 8.5% occurring once. Sequences were obtained from naive CD4+ T cells from blood. The source of these receptors is a woman younger than 30 in good health.

The chain is built from TRBV6-4 and TRBJ2-7; the match to TRBD2 covers 9 bases. In germline, CDR1 is MRHNA, CDR2 SNTAGT. The CDR3 covers 15 residues. Trimming at V came to 10 bases and at J to 3 bases, leaving 13 bases not matched to a gene. In nucleotides, the CDR3 is TGTGCCATCATCAGGACTAGCGCCCCTCTCTACGAGCAGTACTTC. As protein: CAIIRTSAPLYEQYF.

This clone was counted a few times. The V gene is TRBV25-1, the J gene TRBJ2-6; 9 nucleotides line up with TRBD1. Germline assignment: CDR1 MGHDK and CDR2 SYGVNS. This CDR3 spans 17 amino acids. Trimming took 6 bases from V and 2 from J; bases not matched to a gene: 8. The CDR3 bases are TGTGCCAGCAGGCCCGAGGGACAGGGTGCTGGGGCCAACGTCCTGACTTTC. Translating gives CASRPEGQGAGANVLTF.

CDR3 sequence: CASSVAGTNTEAFF. The CDR3, as DNA: TGTGCCAGCAGCGTAGCAGGTACAAACACTGAAGCTTTCTTT. This rearrangement joins TRBV9 to TRBJ1-1; no clear D gene. The CDR3 totals 14 residues. Germline V CDR1 and CDR2: SGDLS, YYNGEE. V lost 0 bases, J lost 2 bases, and 8 bases lay in between.

This clone was observed many times. In DNA, the CDR3 is TGTGCCACCAGCGCGGGACTAGCGGAGACCCAGTACTTC. Protein sequence: CATSAGLAETQYF. The chain recombines TRBV15 with TRBJ2-5, with TRBD2 matching 10 bases. Trimming at V came to 5 bases and at J to 5 bases, leaving 2 bases not matched to a gene. This CDR3 comprises 13 residues. The V gene's germline CDR1 is LNHNV and CDR2 YYDKDF (reference sequence).

The CDR3 sequence is CASSLSRGNIQYF. The CDR3 DNA reads TGCGCCAGCAGCTTGAGCCGAGGAAACATTCAGTACTTC. The chain couples TRBV5-1 to TRBJ2-4, with D hard to call. The germline V gene encodes CDR1 SGHRS and CDR2 YFSETQ. V was cut by 1 base and J by 6 bases, with 8 bases left in between. The CDR3 length is 13 residues.

This sequence joins TRBV7-9 and TRBJ2-2, with D possibly being TRBD2 (6 bases). V lost 5 bases, J lost 6 bases, and 19 bases lay in between. The CDR3 is 16 amino acids. The germline gives CDR1 SEHNR, CDR2 FQNEAQ (reference sequence). The CDR3 is CASSHPVGGVPGELFF. The CDR3 DNA sequence: TGTGCCAGCAGCCACCCAGTAGGAGGGGTTCCCGGGGAGCTGTTTTTT. The entire variable domain, with the rest obtained from reference TRBV7-9 and TRBJ2-2, is as follows: DTGVSQNPRHKITKRGQNVTFRCDPISEHNRLYWYRQTLGQGPEFLTYFQNEAQLEKSRLLSDRFSAERPKGSFSTLEIQRTEQGDSAMYLCASSHPVGGVPGELFFGEGSRLTVL.

This clone was seen repeatedly, ten times or more. The V gene is TRBV10-3, the J gene TRBJ2-1, with TRBD2 matching 10 bases. V trimming: 0 bases; J trimming: 10 bases; junction bases outside the gene matches: 9. This CDR3 has 16 amino acids. Looked up from germline, CDR1 is ENHRY and CDR2 is SYGVKD. The CDR3 loop reads CAISESGASGSGEQFF. The DNA of the CDR3 is TGTGCCATCAGTGAGTCCGGGGCTAGCGGGAGCGGGGAGCAGTTCTTC.

This clone occurred a few times. The V gene is TRBV5-1, the J gene TRBJ2-1, with D hard to call. Germline V lookup: CDR1 SGHRS, CDR2 YFSETQ. This CDR3 is built from 16 residues. V was clipped by 4 bases and J by 1 base, with 15 bases between them. The CDR3 coding sequence is TGCGCCAGCAGCCCTGTTGGGCCCTCTTCCTACAATGAGCAGTTCTTC. It is translated as CASSPVGPSSYNEQFF.

J is TRBJ2-7 and V is TRBV14; D may be TRBD2 (5 bases). Trimming took 0 bases from V and 0 from J, leaving 12 bases between them. CDR1 SGHDN and CDR2 FVKESK come from the germline V gene. The CDR3 contains 16 residues. In nucleotides, the CDR3 is TGTGCCAGCAGCCAAGAGGGGAGTGGGTCCTCCTACGAGCAGTACTTC. Translating it yields CASSQEGSGSSYEQYF.